This T cell receptor beta chain was retrieved from a study of identical twins. TCRdb re-called the 5' RACE reads through MiXCR, storing one row per CDR3 protein. Of around 1.7 million distinct CDR3 sequences listed, around 33% are singletons. This clonotype was counted between two and nine times. What it binds is not known. V lost 5 bases, J lost 0 bases, and 14 bases lay in between. Per the germline V gene, CDR1 is MNHEY and CDR2 is SVGEGT. There are 16 residues in the CDR3. Study findings and constraints: The more abundant beta clonotypes in cord blood had fewer insertions, and memory repertoires did not show this. Sharing of beta out-of-frame sequences by twins showed a weaker excess. It was possible that invariant MAIT and iNKT cells partly confounded the zero-insertion analyses. Among monozygotic twins, out-of-frame TCR alpha sharing exceeded what models predicted.

This chain joins TRBV6-2 or TRBV6-3 and TRBJ2-1, with D possibly TRBD2 on 5 matching bases. Material: cord blood. The source of this sequence is a newborn girl in good health. CDR3 DNA: TGTGCCAGCAGTCTCTTGGGAGCGTTCTCCTACAATGAGCAGTTCTTC. Its protein product is CASSLLGAFSYNEQFF.